Here is one T cell receptor beta chain with its context. Antigen unknown. The study ran its PCR with 60 Vbeta and 13 Jbeta primers. Assay: immunoSEQ multiplex PCR; the TCRdb copy retains only in-frame clones and omits some. The sample includes approximately 190,000 clones, about four fifths of them seen just once. This sample was taken from a study of cytomegalovirus exposure and HLA in healthy donors. The CDR3 extends over 15 amino acids. Germline V lookup: CDR1 SGHDT, CDR2 YYEEEE. V shed 4 bases, J shed 5 bases, and the junction held 7 bases outside the gene matches. General study points: CMV serostatus was the sole immune exposure data available. Most TCR sequences were uncommon, yet certain public TCRs appeared in many donors.

The genes are TRBV5-6 and TRBJ2-5; 11 bases are a match to TRBD1. This TCR was sampled from a man in his forties in good health and CMV-seropositive. Sequenced: PBMCs. CDR3 in DNA: TGTGCCAGCAGCCCCGGACAGGGGGCGCGGGAGACCCAGTACTTC. Residues: CASSPGQGARETQYF.